The clone carrying this TCR beta chain was detected once. Antigen unknown. Trimming removed 4 bases at V and 6 bases at J, with 13 bases between. The length of the CDR3 is 14 residues. The germline CDR1 and CDR2 sequences are SGHTA and FQGTGA. These data originate in a study of cytomegalovirus exposure and HLA in healthy donors. Findings of the study overall: Solely CMV serostatus was available to characterize immune exposure.

The PCR made use of 60 Vbeta and 13 Jbeta primers. The assay was immunoSEQ multiplex PCR, and TCRdb's table has in-frame clones only and misses some. The table lists approximately 80,000 clones, around three fifths of them singletons, with approximately 16% in the top ten. Sequencing input: PBMCs. This chain connects TRBV7-3 to TRBJ2-1, with a tentative D call TRBD2 (5 bases). The origin of this receptor is a woman aged 40 to 50 in good health and CMV-seropositive. The CDR3: CASSSTDSPNEQFF. CDR3 DNA sequence: TGTGCCAGCAGCTCGACGGACTCCCCCAATGAGCAGTTCTTC. The full variable domain, with the rest looked up from reference TRBV7-3 and TRBJ2-1, is GAGVSQTPSNKVTEKGKYVELRCDPISGHTALYWYRQSLGQGPEFLIYFQGTGAADDSGLPNDRFFAVRPEGSVSTLKIQRTERGDSAVYLCASSSTDSPNEQFFGPGTRLTVL.